The next 27 T cell receptor beta chains were all read from a single sample in a study of technical replicates of blood from a handful of donors. TCRdb's table, derived via immunoSEQ multiplex PCR, lists solely in-frame clones and lacks some. There are 80,000 to 95,000 clones in the sample; 90% to 96% occur only once, and 0.36% lies in the top ten. The sequenced sample was T cells isolated from PBMCs. All receptors come from a human donor in good health.

The V and J genes are TRBV27 and TRBJ1-5, with a possible D match to TRBD1 (5 bases). Germline CDR1 MNHEY, CDR2 SMNVEV (reference sequence). This CDR3 is 13 amino acids long. Deletions cut 5 bases from V and 4 bases from J, with 9 bases between. CDR3 nucleotides: TGTGCCAGCAGTGACGGGACTAATCAGCCCCAGCATTTT. This translates into CASSDGTNQPQHF.

The gene calls are TRBV6-5 and TRBJ2-5; D is unclear. Trimming removed 0 bases from V and 0 bases from J, with 11 bases in between. The CDR3 length is 16 residues. Germline-derived CDR1 and CDR2 are MNHEY and SVGAGI. The CDR3 nucleotides are TGTGCCAGCAGTTACTCACGGCAGGCTTACCAAGAGACCCAGTACTTC. Protein: CASSYSRQAYQETQYF.

This clone was counted once. J is TRBJ1-2 and V is TRBV10-3; 8 bases are a match to TRBD1. V shed 0 bases, J shed 6 bases, and the junction held 3 bases outside the gene matches. Germline CDR1 and CDR2: ENHRY and SYGVKD. This CDR3 comprises 14 residues. The CDR3 region has the DNA TGTGCCATCAGTGAGTCGAAGGGACAGGATGGCTACACCTTC. Translating gives CAISESKGQDGYTF.

The rearrangement links TRBV5-1 to TRBJ1-4; 8 positions agree with TRBD1. The J segment lost 5 bases and the V segment lost 10 bases, leaving 16 bases of the junction unmatched. CDR1 is SGHRS and CDR2 is YFSETQ in the germline V gene. The CDR3 totals 16 residues. CDR3 amino acids: CASKGMGTGSNEKLFF. CDR3 bases: TGCGCCTCGAAGGGGATGGGGACAGGTTCCAATGAAAAACTGTTTTTT. Supplemented by reference TRBV5-1 and TRBJ1-4, the full variable domain reads KAGVTQTPRYLIKTRGQQVTLSCSPISGHRSVSWYQQTPGQGLQFLFEYFSETQRNKGNFPGRFSGRQFSNSRSEMNVSTLELGDSALYLCASKGMGTGSNEKLFFGSGTQLSVL.

This chain connects TRBV2 to TRBJ1-1; D is ambiguous. Germline V lookup: CDR1 SNHLY, CDR2 FYNNEI. The CDR3 sequence is 12 residues long. V was trimmed by 6 bases and J by 8 bases, leaving 13 bases between them. DNA for the CDR3: TGTGCCAGCAGGGTGGCACAGTACGAAGCTTTCTTT. Amino acids: CASRVAQYEAFF.

The chain carries TRBV21-1 and TRBJ2-4; the DNA was not used to check the table's D call, TRBD2. TRBV21-1 is a pseudogene. The CDR3 length is 14 residues. In DNA, the CDR3 is TGTGCCAGCATCCCCCGGGATATCAAAAACATTCAGTACTTC. Its translation: CASIPRDIKNIQYF.

V usage is TRBV15 and J usage is TRBJ1-5; maybe TRBD1 (6 bases). This CDR3 contains 14 residues. Trimming removed 5 bases at V and 3 bases at J, with 11 bases between. Germline V gives CDR1 LNHNV, CDR2 YYDKDF (reference sequence). In DNA, the CDR3 is TGTGCCACCAGCCCAGGACAGCTCAATCAGCCCCAGCATTTT. Protein: CATSPGQLNQPQHF.

The CDR3 spells CASSIRTSVRTDTQYF. CDR3 bases: TGTGCCAGTAGTATACGGACTAGCGTGAGGACAGATACGCAGTATTTT. This rearrangement joins TRBV19 to TRBJ2-3; 9 bases line up with TRBD2. CDR1 LNHDA and CDR2 SQIVND come from the germline V gene (reference sequence). The CDR3 is 16 residues long. The junction had 6 bases not matched to a gene; V was cut back by 2 bases and J by 3 bases.

V and J are TRBV12-5 and TRBJ2-1; D is perhaps TRBD2 (5 bases). In germline, CDR1 is LGHNT, CDR2 FRNRAP. The CDR3 totals 14 residues. Trimming stripped 0 bases from V and 5 bases from J, with 8 bases between. CDR3 in DNA: TGTGCTAGTGGTTTGGTACGGGGTAACAATGAGCAGTTCTTC. Protein product: CASGLVRGNNEQFF.

The chain couples TRBV7-7 to TRBJ1-3; D is unresolved. V was trimmed by 2 bases and J by 4 bases, leaving 12 bases between them. Germline V lookup: CDR1 SSHAT, CDR2 FNYEAQ (reference sequence). The CDR3 length is 15 residues. This chain's CDR3 is CASSLSPRLGNTIYF. DNA for the CDR3: TGTGCCAGCAGCTTATCCCCGAGACTCGGAAACACCATATATTTT.

The chain carries TRBV28 and TRBJ2-2, with 9 bases that match TRBD1. Germline-derived CDR1 and CDR2 are MDHEN and SYDVKM. Trimming took 5 bases from V and 7 from J; bases not matched to a gene: 5. The CDR3 contains 14 residues. The CDR3 spells CASSGTGIDGELFF. The CDR3 DNA sequence: TGTGCCAGCAGTGGGACAGGGATTGACGGGGAGCTGTTTTTT.

The rearrangement uses TRBV9 and TRBJ1-4; D gene uncertain. The CDR3 loop spans 13 amino acids. Trimming stripped 3 bases from V and 8 bases from J, with 11 bases between. Germline-derived CDR1 and CDR2 are SGDLS and YYNGEE. The CDR3 reads CASSALGGEKLFF. DNA for the CDR3: TGTGCCAGCAGCGCGCTAGGAGGGGAAAAACTGTTTTTT. Based on the CDR3 plus reference TRBV9 and TRBJ1-4, the full variable domain is DSGVTQTPKHLITATGQRVTLRCSPRSGDLSVYWYQQSLDQGLQFLIQYYNGEERAKGNILERFSAQQFPDLHSELNLSSLELGDSALYFCASSALGGEKLFFGSGTQLSVL.

This clone showed up just once. V usage is TRBV2 and J usage is TRBJ2-1, with 8 positions matching TRBD2. V lost 3 bases and J lost 2; bases outside the gene matches: 3. CDR1 SNHLY and CDR2 FYNNEI come from the germline V gene. The length of the CDR3 is 15 residues. CDR3 nucleotide sequence: TGTGCCAGCAGTGAGAGCGGGAGTACCTACAATGAGCAGTTCTTC. Protein: CASSESGSTYNEQFF. The full variable domain, in which reference TRBV2 and TRBJ2-1 provide the parts outside the CDR3, is EPEVTQTPSHQVTQMGQEVILRCVPISNHLYFYWYRQILGQKVEFLVSFYNNEISEKSEIFDDQFSVERPDGSNFTLKIRSTKLEDSAMYFCASSESGSTYNEQFFGPGTRLTVL.

V gene TRBV28 combines with J gene TRBJ2-2; D is unclear. The CDR3 loop spans 11 amino acids. V lost 7 bases and J lost 3, with 3 bases in between. CDR1 MDHEN and CDR2 SYDVKM come from the germline V gene. The CDR3 here is CASTYTGELFF. DNA for the CDR3: TGTGCCAGCACCTACACCGGGGAGCTGTTTTTT.

This clone was seen just once. The chain carries TRBV7-2 and TRBJ2-7; D is perhaps TRBD1 (5 bases). Trimming pared 2 bases from V and 5 bases from J, leaving 13 bases between. The V gene's germline CDR1 is SGHTA and CDR2 FQGNSA. The CDR3 length is 14 residues. CDR3 loop: CASSLQGFVHEQYF. The CDR3 nucleotides are TGTGCCAGCAGCTTACAGGGTTTCGTACACGAGCAGTACTTC.

V usage is TRBV27 and J usage is TRBJ1-1, with D uncertain. The CDR3 has 11 residues. Germline CDR1 and CDR2: MNHEY and SMNVEV (reference sequence). Deletions cut 6 bases from V and 3 bases from J, with 5 bases between. The CDR3, as DNA: TGTGCCAGCAGACTTTACACTGAAGCTTTCTTT. Residues: CASRLYTEAFF.

The chain links TRBV27 to TRBJ1-1, with TRBD1 as a possible D gene (6 bases). Trimming removed 6 bases at V and 11 bases at J, with 19 bases between. The CDR3 totals 13 residues. Germline V lookup: CDR1 MNHEY, CDR2 SMNVEV (reference sequence). This CDR3 reads CASRTGFPEEAFF. In DNA, the CDR3 is TGTGCCAGCAGAACAGGGTTCCCCGAGGAGGCTTTCTTT.

In nucleotides, the CDR3 is TGTGCCAGCAGCCAAGATCTACTAGCGGGAAGCGAGCAGTACTTC. It is translated as CASSQDLLAGSEQYF. This chain uses TRBV4-2 with TRBJ2-7; 10 nucleotides line up with TRBD2. Germline V CDR1 and CDR2: LGHNA, YNFKEQ. The CDR3 covers 15 residues. J gave up 6 bases and V 0 bases, and 5 bases lay outside the gene matches.

The rearrangement joins TRBV6-5 to TRBJ2-1; 10 bases fit TRBD2. The CDR3 has 14 residues. Trimming cost V 7 bases and J 6 bases; bases outside gene matches: 6. CDR1 is MNHEY and CDR2 is SVGAGI in the germline V gene. The CDR3 sequence: CASTRLAGANEQFF. CDR3 in DNA: TGTGCCAGCACTAGGCTAGCGGGAGCCAATGAGCAGTTCTTC.

The chain recombines TRBV5-1 with TRBJ2-7; 10 bases agree with TRBD1. This CDR3 has 16 residues. Germline V CDR1 and CDR2: SGHRS, YFSETQ. Trimming took 4 bases from V and 6 from J; bases not matched to a gene: 13. The CDR3 loop reads CASSGGDRGLVVEQYF. In DNA, the CDR3 is TGCGCCAGCAGCGGGGGGGACAGGGGCTTGGTTGTCGAGCAGTACTTC.

This clone was seen once. The CDR3 coding sequence is TGTGCCAGCACCGTCTACGAGCAGTACTTC. Amino acids: CASTVYEQYF. The chain is built from TRBV6-5 and TRBJ2-7; D is uncertain. The CDR3 contains 10 residues. The germline V and J ends were trimmed by 7 bases and 3 bases, with 4 bases remaining between them. Germline CDR1 MNHEY, CDR2 SVGAGI.

The gene calls are TRBV21-1 and TRBJ2-7; the table's D call TRBD2 went unverified against the DNA. TRBV21-1 is a listed pseudogene. The CDR3 spans 12 residues. The CDR3 loop is CASSKARYEQYF. CDR3 DNA sequence: TGTGCCAGCAGCAAAGCTCGCTACGAGCAGTACTTC.

The genes are TRBV9 and TRBJ2-1, with TRBD1 identical over 8 bases. Trimming removed 5 bases from V and 7 bases from J; junction bases left unmatched: 8. Looked up from germline, CDR1 is SGDLS and CDR2 is YYNGEE. The CDR3 extends over 14 amino acids. Written as DNA, the CDR3 is TGTGCCAGCAGACCGGGACAGGTGGGGAATGAGCAGTTCTTC. Its protein product is CASRPGQVGNEQFF. Together with reference TRBV9 and TRBJ2-1, the CDR3 gives the full variable domain: DSGVTQTPKHLITATGQRVTLRCSPRSGDLSVYWYQQSLDQGLQFLIQYYNGEERAKGNILERFSAQQFPDLHSELNLSSLELGDSALYFCASRPGQVGNEQFFGPGTRLTVL.

This clone occurred once. The V call is TRBV6-1, the J call TRBJ2-3; D may be TRBD2 (6 bases). CDR3 length: 19 residues. V lost 2 bases and J 1 base, leaving 22 bases between the germline ends. Germline values: CDR1 MNHNS, CDR2 SASEGT. CDR3 nucleotide sequence: TGTGCCAGCAGTGAAAACTTGGCGGCGGGACCGCCCGGCACAGATACGCAGTATTTT. Translation: CASSENLAAGPPGTDTQYF.

The chain employs TRBV6-4 and TRBJ2-1; 7 nucleotides align to TRBD2. The CDR3 runs 15 residues. Germline V CDR1 and CDR2: MRHNA, SNTAGT. V dropped 3 bases and J dropped 3; count of bases not matched to a gene: 5. The CDR3 region is CASSERLAVYNEQFF. CDR3 sequence (DNA): TGTGCCAGCAGTGAGCGTCTAGCGGTCTACAATGAGCAGTTCTTC.

V gene TRBV7-8 combines with J gene TRBJ2-1; D remains unclear. The CDR3 is 14 residues long. CDR1 is SGHVS, CDR2 FQNEAQ, per germline. V was pared by 4 bases and J by 7 bases, with 14 bases between. CDR3 in amino acids: CASSSLVSQNEQFF. CDR3 sequence (DNA): TGTGCCAGCAGCTCCCTAGTGTCACAAAATGAGCAGTTCTTC.

The CDR3 here is CSGSENTGELFF. In DNA form, the CDR3 reads TGCAGCGGCTCAGAGAACACCGGGGAGCTGTTTTTT. The rearrangement uses TRBV29-1 and TRBJ2-2; D not certain. The germline V and J ends were trimmed by 7 bases and 1 base, with 7 bases remaining between them. CDR3 length: 12 residues. Germline CDR1 SQVTM, CDR2 ANQGSEA.